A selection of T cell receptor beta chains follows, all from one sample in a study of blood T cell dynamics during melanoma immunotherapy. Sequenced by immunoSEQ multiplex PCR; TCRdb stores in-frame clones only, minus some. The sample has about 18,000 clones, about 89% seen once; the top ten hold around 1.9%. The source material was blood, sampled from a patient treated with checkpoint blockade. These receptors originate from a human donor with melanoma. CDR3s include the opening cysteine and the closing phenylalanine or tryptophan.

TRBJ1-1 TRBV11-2 CASSLGGTGNTEAFF
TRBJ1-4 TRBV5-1 CASSSLGEANEKLFF
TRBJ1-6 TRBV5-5 CASSLGLLELNSPLHF
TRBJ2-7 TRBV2 CASSVLSEQYF
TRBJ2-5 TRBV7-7 CASSPSPQETQYF
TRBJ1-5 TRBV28 CASSFWGGNQPQHF
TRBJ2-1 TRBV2 CASRAAGFDRYNEQFF
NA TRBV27 CASRQGAGRVYEQYF
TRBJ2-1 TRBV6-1 CAIGGAYNEQFF
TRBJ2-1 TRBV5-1 CASSSGQEQFF
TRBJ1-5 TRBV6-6 CANTRDGFNYQPQHF
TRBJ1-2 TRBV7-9 CASSLVVDFYGYTF
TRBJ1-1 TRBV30 CAGNRRTEAFF
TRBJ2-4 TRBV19 CASSTRGVAKNIQYF
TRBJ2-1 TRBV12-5 CASGWGSSTYNEQFF
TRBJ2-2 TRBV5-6 CASSLGGQGANTGELFF